This TCR beta chain was observed in a study of blood T cell repertoires in COVID-19. At the level of the study: Donors in the United States, Italy and Spain gave samples during acute or convalescent COVID-19. Sources were T cells, B-cell-depleted T cells, or PBMCs; the material itself was cDNA or gDNA.

Clones were sequenced by immunoSEQ multiplex PCR, and TCRdb holds only the in-frame ones, with some missing. The sample contains hundreds of thousands of clones, 88% of which appear only once. CDR1 is SGHNT and CDR2 is YYREEE in the germline V gene (reference sequence). The V segment lost 4 bases and the J segment 8 bases; nucleotides outside the gene matches: 14. The CDR3 length is 16 residues. Seattle participants joined during active infection and were tracked over time. The receptor comes from a young woman with COVID-19, enrolled during active disease. The chain uses TRBV5-4 and TRBJ2-1; TRBD2 matches 8 bases. Sequencing was performed on peripheral blood. The CDR3 here is CASSPTGQREWDEQFF. CDR3 coding DNA: TGTGCCAGCAGCCCAACCGGCCAGCGGGAGTGGGATGAGCAGTTCTTC.